The clone carrying this T cell receptor (beta chain) has only a few counts. The data are from a study of T-cell memory formation after mild COVID-19. TCRdb fed the 5' RACE reads into MiXCR, producing one record per CDR3 protein. Of some 600,000 distinct CDR3 sequences listed, around a sixth are singletons. The length of the CDR3 is 14 residues. V lost 6 bases and J 1 base, leaving 12 bases between the germline ends. In germline, CDR1 is LGHDT, CDR2 YNNKEL (reference sequence). The chain joins TRBV3-1 to TRBJ1-1; D is uncertain. The sequencing sample was made of PBMCs or a T cell subset sorted from them (not recorded which). The TCR comes from an adult woman who had mild COVID-19 (a few samples of this study predate the infection). Cell type and time point are not known. The chain's CDR3 is CASSPLIGNTEAFF. The CDR3 bases are TGTGCCAGCAGTCCCCTTATCGGGAACACTGAAGCTTTCTTT.